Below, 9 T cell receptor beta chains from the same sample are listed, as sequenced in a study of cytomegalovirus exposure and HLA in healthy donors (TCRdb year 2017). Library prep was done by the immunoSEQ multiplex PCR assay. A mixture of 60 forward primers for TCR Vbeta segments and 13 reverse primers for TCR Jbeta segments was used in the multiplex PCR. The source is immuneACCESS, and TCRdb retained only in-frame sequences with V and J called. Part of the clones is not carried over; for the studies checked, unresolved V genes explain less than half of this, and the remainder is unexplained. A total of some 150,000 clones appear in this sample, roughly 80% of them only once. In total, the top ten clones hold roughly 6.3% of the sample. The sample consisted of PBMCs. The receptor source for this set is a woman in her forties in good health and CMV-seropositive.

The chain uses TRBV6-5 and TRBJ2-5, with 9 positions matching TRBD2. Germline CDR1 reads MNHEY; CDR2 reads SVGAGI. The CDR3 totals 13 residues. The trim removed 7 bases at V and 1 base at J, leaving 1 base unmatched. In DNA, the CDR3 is TGTGCCAGCAAAGCGGGGGGCCAAGAGACCCAGTACTTC. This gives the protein CASKAGGQETQYF.

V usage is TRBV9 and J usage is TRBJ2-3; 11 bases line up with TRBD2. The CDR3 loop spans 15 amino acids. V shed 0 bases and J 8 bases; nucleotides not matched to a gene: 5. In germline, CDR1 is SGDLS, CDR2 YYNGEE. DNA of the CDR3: TGTGCCAGCAGCGTAGCTAGCGGGGGGCCCGTTACGCAGTATTTT. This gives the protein CASSVASGGPVTQYF.

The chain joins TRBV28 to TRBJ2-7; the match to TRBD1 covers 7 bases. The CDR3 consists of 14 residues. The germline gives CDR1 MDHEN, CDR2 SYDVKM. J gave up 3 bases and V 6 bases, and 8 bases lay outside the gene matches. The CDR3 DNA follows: TGTGCCAGCAGCCCCCCACAGGGGCACTACGAGCAGTACTTC. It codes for CASSPPQGHYEQYF.

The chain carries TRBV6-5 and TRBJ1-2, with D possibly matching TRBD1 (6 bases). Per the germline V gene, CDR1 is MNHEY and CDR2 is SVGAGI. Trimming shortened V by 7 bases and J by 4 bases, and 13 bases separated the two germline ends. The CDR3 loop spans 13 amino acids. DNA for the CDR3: TGTGCCAGCACTCGGAACAGGGTCTATGGCTACACCTTC. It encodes CASTRNRVYGYTF.

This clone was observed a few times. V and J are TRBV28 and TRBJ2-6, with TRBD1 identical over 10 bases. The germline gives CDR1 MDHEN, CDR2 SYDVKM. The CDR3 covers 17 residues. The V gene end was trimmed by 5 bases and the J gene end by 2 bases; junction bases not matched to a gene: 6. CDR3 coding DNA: TGTGCCAGCAGTCAGGACAGGGGGAGAGCTGGGGCCAACGTCCTGACTTTC. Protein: CASSQDRGRAGANVLTF.

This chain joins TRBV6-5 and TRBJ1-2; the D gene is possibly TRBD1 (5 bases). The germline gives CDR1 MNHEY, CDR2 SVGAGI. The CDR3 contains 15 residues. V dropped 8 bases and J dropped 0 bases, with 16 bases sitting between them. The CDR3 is CASRIAGGTNYGYTF. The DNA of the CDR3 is TGTGCCAGCCGCATAGCCGGGGGGACTAACTATGGCTACACCTTC.

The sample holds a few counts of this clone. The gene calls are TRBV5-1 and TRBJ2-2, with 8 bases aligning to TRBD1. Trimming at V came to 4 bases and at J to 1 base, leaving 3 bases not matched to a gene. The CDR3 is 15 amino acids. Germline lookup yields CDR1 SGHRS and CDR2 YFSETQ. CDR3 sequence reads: CASSPDRGNTGELFF. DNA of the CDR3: TGCGCCAGCAGCCCTGACAGGGGGAACACCGGGGAGCTGTTTTTT. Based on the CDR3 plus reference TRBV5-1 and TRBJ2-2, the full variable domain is KAGVTQTPRYLIKTRGQQVTLSCSPISGHRSVSWYQQTPGQGLQFLFEYFSETQRNKGNFPGRFSGRQFSNSRSEMNVSTLELGDSALYLCASSPDRGNTGELFFGEGSRLTVL.

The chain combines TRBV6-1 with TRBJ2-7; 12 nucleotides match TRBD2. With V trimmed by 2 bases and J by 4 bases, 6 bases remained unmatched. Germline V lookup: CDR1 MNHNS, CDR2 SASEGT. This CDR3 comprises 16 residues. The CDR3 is CASSETSGGIWYEQYF. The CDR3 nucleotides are TGTGCCAGCAGTGAAACTAGCGGGGGGATATGGTACGAGCAGTACTTC.

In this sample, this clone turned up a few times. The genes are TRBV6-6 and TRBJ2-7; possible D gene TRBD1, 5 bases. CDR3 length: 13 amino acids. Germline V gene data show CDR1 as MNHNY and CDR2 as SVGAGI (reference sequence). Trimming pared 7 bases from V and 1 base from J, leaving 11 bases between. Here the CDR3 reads CASTIAGSYEQYF. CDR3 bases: TGTGCCAGCACCATAGCAGGGTCCTACGAGCAGTACTTC.